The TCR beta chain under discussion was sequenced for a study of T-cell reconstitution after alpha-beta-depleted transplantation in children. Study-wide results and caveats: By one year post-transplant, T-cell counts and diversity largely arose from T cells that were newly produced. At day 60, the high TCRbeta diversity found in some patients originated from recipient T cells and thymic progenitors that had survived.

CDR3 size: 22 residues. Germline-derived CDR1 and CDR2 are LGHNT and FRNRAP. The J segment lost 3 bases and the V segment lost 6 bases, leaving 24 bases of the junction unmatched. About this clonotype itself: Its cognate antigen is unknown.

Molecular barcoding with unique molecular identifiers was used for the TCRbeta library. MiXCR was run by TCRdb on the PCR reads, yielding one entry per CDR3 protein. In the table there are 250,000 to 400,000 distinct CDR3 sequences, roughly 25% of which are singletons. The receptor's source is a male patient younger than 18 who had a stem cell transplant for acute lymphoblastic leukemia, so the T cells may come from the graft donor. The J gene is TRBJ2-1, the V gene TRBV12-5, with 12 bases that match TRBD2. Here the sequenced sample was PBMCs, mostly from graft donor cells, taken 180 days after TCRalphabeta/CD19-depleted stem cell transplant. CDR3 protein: CASGFSPRGLAGSVRFYNEQFF. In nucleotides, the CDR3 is TGTGCTAGTGGATTCAGCCCAAGAGGACTAGCGGGATCAGTACGATTCTACAATGAGCAGTTCTTC.